Listed here are 24 T cell receptor beta chains from one sample, sequenced in a study of T cells in localized non-small cell lung cancer (dated by TCRdb to 2019 to 2021). Receptor amplification or capture employed the immunoSEQ multiplex PCR assay. In its TCRdb copy, this immuneACCESS table keeps in-frame sequences only and misses some clones. Where compared with another copy, unresolved V genes explain less than half of these, and the others have no known cause. The sample records approximately 15,000 clones, about 90% of which are singletons. More than 1% of the sample lies in the top ten. The sequencing used peripheral blood mononuclear cells, collected before any cancer treatment. The source of these receptors is a woman aged 35 to 70 with stage III lung adenocarcinoma.

The chain employs TRBV5-8 and TRBJ2-7; D remains ambiguous. The CDR3 loop spans 11 amino acids. Germline values: CDR1 SGHTS, CDR2 YDEGEE. V was trimmed by 0 bases and J by 13 bases, leaving 11 bases between them. This CDR3 reads CASSLAYEPYF. CDR3 nucleotides: TGTGCCAGCAGCTTGGCCTACGAACCATACTTC.

Only a few counts were recorded for this clone. This chain uses TRBV2 with TRBJ2-1; D gene unclear. V lost 1 base and J lost 10, with 5 bases in between. The CDR3 sequence is 11 residues long. CDR1 is SNHLY and CDR2 is FYNNEI in the germline V gene. CDR3 protein: CASSEEDEQFF. Here the CDR3 DNA reads TGTGCCAGCAGTGAAGAGGACGAGCAGTTCTTC. Full variable domain (missing parts from reference TRBV2 and TRBJ2-1): EPEVTQTPSHQVTQMGQEVILRCVPISNHLYFYWYRQILGQKVEFLVSFYNNEISEKSEIFDDQFSVERPDGSNFTLKIRSTKLEDSAMYFCASSEEDEQFFGPGTRLTVL.

The rearrangement joins TRBV7-2 to TRBJ1-1; the D gene is possibly TRBD1 (6 bases). V lost 4 bases, J lost 4 bases, and 13 bases lay in between. CDR1 is SGHTA and CDR2 is FQGNSA in the germline V gene. This CDR3 has 14 residues. The CDR3 bases are TGTGCCAGCAGCTCCCAGGGGTTGGGCACTGAAGCTTTCTTT. Its protein is CASSSQGLGTEAFF.

V usage is TRBV5-4 and J usage is TRBJ1-2, with D perhaps TRBD1 (6 bases). The CDR3 spans 14 residues. CDR1 is SGHNT, CDR2 YYREEE, per germline (reference sequence). V was cut by 4 bases and J by 3 bases, with 13 bases left in between. CDR3 nucleotides: TGTGCCAGCAGCCTGGACAGCTTTGACTATGGCTACACCTTC. It encodes CASSLDSFDYGYTF.

This CDR3 is CASSQDSRDTRTQYF. The CDR3, as DNA: TGCGCCAGCAGCCAAGATTCCAGGGACACAAGGACCCAGTACTTC. The rearrangement links TRBV4-1 to TRBJ2-5; tentative D call: TRBD1 (6 bases). Trimming left V 0 bases short and J 7 bases short, with 15 bases between. The CDR3 covers 15 residues. Germline values: CDR1 MGHRA, CDR2 YSYEKL.

The V and J genes are TRBV5-1 and TRBJ2-7; D is possibly TRBD2 (6 bases). The V gene lost 4 bases and the J gene lost 1 base, with 18 bases spanning the gap. The CDR3 spans 16 residues. Germline CDR1 SGHRS, CDR2 YFSETQ. The CDR3 here is CASSPGGRAGSYEQYF. CDR3 coding DNA: TGCGCCAGCAGCCCCGGGGGACGAGCAGGGTCCTACGAGCAGTACTTC.

In this sample, this clone turned up once. The chain couples TRBV6-1 to TRBJ2-7; TRBD2 agrees at 8 bases. The trim removed 5 bases at V and 7 bases at J, leaving 13 bases unmatched. The V gene's germline CDR1 is MNHNS and CDR2 SASEGT. This CDR3 comprises 15 residues. CDR3 DNA sequence: TGTGCCAGCAGTCCGAGCGGGAGAGGAGAGTGGGAGCAGTACTTC. As protein: CASSPSGRGEWEQYF.

This sequence joins TRBV7-2 and TRBJ2-7; D could derive from TRBD1 or TRBD2 (5 bases each). The CDR3 length is 13 residues. Deletions cut 6 bases from V and 3 bases from J, with 12 bases between. The germline V gene has CDR1 SGHTA and CDR2 FQGNSA. The chain's CDR3 is CASSPGPGYEQYF. CDR3 sequence (DNA): TGTGCCAGCAGTCCGGGACCCGGCTACGAGCAGTACTTC.

The chain links TRBV7-2 to TRBJ2-1; the D gene is possibly TRBD2 (5 bases). V gave up 5 bases and J gave up 15 bases, with 23 bases separating them. This CDR3 is 14 amino acids long. The germline V gene encodes CDR1 SGHTA and CDR2 FQGNSA. The CDR3 nucleotides read TGTGCCAGCAGCCCAGCAGCTCGGGGAGATGTGGGGTTCTTC. As protein: CASSPAARGDVGFF.

The chain links TRBV2 to TRBJ1-1, with D unresolved. Germline V gene sequence: CDR1 SNHLY, CDR2 FYNNEI. This CDR3 is built from 12 residues. V lost 8 bases and J lost 1, with 8 bases in between. CDR3: CASLRQNTEAFF. The CDR3, as DNA: TGTGCCAGCCTAAGACAGAACACTGAAGCTTTCTTT.

The V call is TRBV9, the J call TRBJ2-1, with 10 bases fitting TRBD2. J gave up 7 bases and V 4 bases, and 11 bases lay outside the gene matches. Germline V gives CDR1 SGDLS, CDR2 YYNGEE. This CDR3 is 16 amino acids long. CDR3 amino acids: CASSPQRGGWINEQFF. The CDR3 nucleotides read TGTGCCAGCAGCCCTCAGCGGGGGGGCTGGATAAATGAGCAGTTCTTC.

The V and J genes are TRBV7-3 and TRBJ1-3; D unresolved. The CDR3 sequence is 13 residues long. The germline CDR1 and CDR2 sequences are SGHTA and FQGTGA. Trimming took off 8 bases at V and 0 bases at J, with 8 bases between the two ends. Here the CDR3 DNA reads TGTGCCAGCGGTGCTGGCTCTGGAAACACCATATATTTT. Encoded protein: CASGAGSGNTIYF.

V and J are TRBV7-3 and TRBJ2-2; D may be TRBD1 (5 bases). Trimming shortened V by 0 bases and J by 6 bases, and 14 bases separated the two germline ends. Germline V gene lookup returns CDR1 SGHTA and CDR2 FQGTGA. The CDR3 length is 16 residues. The CDR3 bases are TGTGCCAGCAGCTTAACGACAGCATACTCGCCCGGGGAGCTGTTTTTT. Protein product: CASSLTTAYSPGELFF.

This chain uses TRBV11-2 with TRBJ1-1; maybe TRBD1 (6 bases). The germline CDR1 and CDR2 sequences are SGHAT and FQNNGV. V dropped 6 bases and J dropped 0 bases, with 14 bases sitting between them. This CDR3 has 15 residues. The CDR3 protein is CASSLQGALNTEAFF. CDR3 nucleotides: TGTGCCAGCAGTCTACAGGGAGCACTGAACACTGAAGCTTTCTTT.

This sequence joins TRBV4-3 and TRBJ1-6; TRBD1 agrees at 8 bases. Trimming removed 0 bases from V and 0 bases from J; junction bases left unmatched: 7. This CDR3 region has 19 residues. CDR1 is LGHNA and CDR2 is YSLEER in the germline V gene. The DNA for the CDR3 is TGCGCCAGCAGCCAAGATTACCGACAGGGGAGCTCCTATAATTCACCCCTCCACTTT. It specifies CASSQDYRQGSSYNSPLHF.

This rearrangement joins TRBV5-1 to TRBJ1-2; D call uncertain. Germline V gene data show CDR1 as SGHRS and CDR2 as YFSETQ. This CDR3 is built from 19 residues. The V gene lost 0 bases and the J gene lost 7 bases, with 28 bases spanning the gap. The CDR3 region is CASSLGSSPGLAAFSGYTF. CDR3 nucleotide sequence: TGCGCCAGCAGCTTGGGAAGCTCCCCCGGGTTGGCCGCCTTTTCTGGCTACACCTTC.

The chain recombines TRBV2 with TRBJ2-7, with 8 bases that match TRBD1. Germline V gives CDR1 SNHLY, CDR2 FYNNEI. The length of the CDR3 is 13 residues. With 6 bases clipped from V and 3 bases from J, the junction kept 4 bases outside the gene matches. The CDR3: CASRGTGGYEQYF. The CDR3 DNA follows: TGTGCCAGCAGGGGGACAGGAGGCTACGAGCAGTACTTC.

The V gene is TRBV18, the J gene TRBJ1-2, with a weak D call TRBD1 (5 bases). Looked up from germline, CDR1 is KGHSH and CDR2 is LQKENI. Trimming pared 4 bases from V and 4 bases from J, leaving 16 bases between. The CDR3 loop spans 15 amino acids. The CDR3 loop reads CASSQRGEGSYGYTF. The CDR3 nucleotides are TGTGCCAGCTCACAACGAGGGGAGGGGAGCTATGGCTACACCTTC.

V and J are TRBV5-1 and TRBJ2-5, with D possibly being TRBD1 (6 bases). The CDR3 spans 15 residues. The V gene lost 3 bases and the J gene lost 1 base, with 13 bases spanning the gap. Germline CDR1 reads SGHRS; CDR2 reads YFSETQ. The CDR3 region has the DNA TGCGCCAGCAGCTCCGCCCCAGGGGCCCAAGAGACCCAGTACTTC. This encodes CASSSAPGAQETQYF.

The chain couples TRBV28 to TRBJ2-7; TRBD2 might be the D (7 bases). The CDR3 contains 15 residues. V was cut by 8 bases and J by 1 base, with 18 bases left in between. CDR1 and CDR2 (germline): MDHEN, SYDVKM. The CDR3 protein is CASCRTGGRSYEQYF. As DNA, the CDR3 is TGTGCCAGCTGTAGGACGGGGGGCCGGTCCTACGAGCAGTACTTC. Combining the CDR3 with reference TRBV28 and TRBJ2-7 gives the whole variable domain DVKVTQSSRYLVKRTGEKVFLECVQDMDHENMFWYRQDPGLGLRLIYFSYDVKMKEKGDIPEGYSVSREKKERFSLILESASTNQTSMYLCASCRTGGRSYEQYFGPGTRLTVT.

This sequence joins TRBV18 and TRBJ1-1; D might be TRBD1 (5 bases). Trimming stripped 4 bases from V and 1 base from J, with 7 bases between. The CDR3 totals 13 residues. Germline CDR1 is KGHSH and CDR2 is LQKENI. CDR3 region: CASSLGQNTEAFF. The CDR3 DNA reads as TGTGCCAGCTCACTTGGACAGAACACTGAAGCTTTCTTT.

This clone was observed a single time. V and J are TRBV6-6 and TRBJ2-3; the D gene is possibly TRBD1 (6 bases). The CDR3 is made up of 14 amino acids. Trimming left V 5 bases short and J 2 bases short, with 11 bases between. The germline gives CDR1 MNHNY, CDR2 SVGAGI (reference sequence). This chain's CDR3 is CASSTGQLTDTQYF. The CDR3 region has the DNA TGTGCCAGCAGTACAGGACAGCTCACAGATACGCAGTATTTT.

The chain is built from TRBV7-2 and TRBJ2-7; 7 bases match TRBD1. There are 15 residues in the CDR3. CDR1 is SGHTA, CDR2 FQGNSA, per germline. The J segment lost 4 bases and the V segment lost 5 bases, leaving 11 bases of the junction unmatched. CDR3 in DNA: TGTGCCAGCAGCCCGACCGGGACAGTTACATACGAGCAGTACTTC. The encoded protein is CASSPTGTVTYEQYF.

The rearrangement uses TRBV29-1 and TRBJ2-7; TRBD1 aligns across 8 bases. V trimming: 4 bases; J trimming: 3 bases; junction bases outside the gene matches: 14. Germline V gives CDR1 SQVTM, CDR2 ANQGSEA. The CDR3 covers 16 residues. The CDR3 reads CSVAPSAGGSFYEQYF. CDR3 nucleotides: TGCAGCGTTGCCCCCTCGGCAGGGGGCTCTTTCTACGAGCAGTACTTC.